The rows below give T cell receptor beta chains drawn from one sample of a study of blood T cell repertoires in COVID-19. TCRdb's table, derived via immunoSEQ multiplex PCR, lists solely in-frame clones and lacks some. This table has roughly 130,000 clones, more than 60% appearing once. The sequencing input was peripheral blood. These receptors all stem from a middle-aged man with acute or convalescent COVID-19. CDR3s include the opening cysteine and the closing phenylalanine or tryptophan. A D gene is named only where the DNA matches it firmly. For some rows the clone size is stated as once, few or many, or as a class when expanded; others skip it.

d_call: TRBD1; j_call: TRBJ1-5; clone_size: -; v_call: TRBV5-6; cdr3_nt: TGTGCCAGCACCCTCGGTGGCAGGGGGCAGCCCCAGCATTTT; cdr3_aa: CASTLGGRGQPQHF
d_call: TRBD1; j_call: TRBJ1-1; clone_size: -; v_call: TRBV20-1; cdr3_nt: TGCAGTGCTAGTCGTAAGGGGGCTGGTGGGTACACTGAAGCTTTCTTT; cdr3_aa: CSASRKGAGGYTEAFF
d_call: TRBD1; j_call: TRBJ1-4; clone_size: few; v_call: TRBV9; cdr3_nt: TGTGCCAGCAGCGTGGGGACAGGGGGTGAAAAACTGTTTTTT; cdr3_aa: CASSVGTGGEKLFF
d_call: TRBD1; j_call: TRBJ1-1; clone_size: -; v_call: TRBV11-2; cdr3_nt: TGTGCCAGCAGCTCAGCAGGACAGGCGAACACTGAAGCTTTCTTT; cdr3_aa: CASSSAGQANTEAFF
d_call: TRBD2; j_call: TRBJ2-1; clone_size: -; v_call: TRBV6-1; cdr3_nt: TGTGCCAGCAGTGAGTTAGCGGGGGGGAACAATGAGCAGTTCTTC; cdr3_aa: CASSELAGGNNEQFF
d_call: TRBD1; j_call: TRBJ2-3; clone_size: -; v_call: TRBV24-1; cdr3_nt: TGTGCCACCAGTGAGGGGCAGGGGGCCGCAGATACGCAGTATTTT; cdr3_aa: CATSEGQGAADTQYF
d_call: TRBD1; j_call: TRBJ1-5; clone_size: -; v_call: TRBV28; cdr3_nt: TGTGCCAGCAGTTTGAAGGGACAGCTAAATCAGCCCCAGCATTTT; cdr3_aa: CASSLKGQLNQPQHF
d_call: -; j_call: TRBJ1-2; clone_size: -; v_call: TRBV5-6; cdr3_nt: TGTGCCAGCAGCTTGGGGGGAGCTGGTGGCTACACCTTC; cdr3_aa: CASSLGGAGGYTF
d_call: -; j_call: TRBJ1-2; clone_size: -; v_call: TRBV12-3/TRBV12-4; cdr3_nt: TGTGCCAGCAGTTTTGCGGGGGCTAGTGGCTACACCTTC; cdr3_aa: CASSFAGASGYTF
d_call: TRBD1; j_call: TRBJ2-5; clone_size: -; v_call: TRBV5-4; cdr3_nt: TGTGCCAGCAGCCGGACCGGGACAGGGTGGCGTGAGACCCAGTACTTC; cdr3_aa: CASSRTGTGWRETQYF
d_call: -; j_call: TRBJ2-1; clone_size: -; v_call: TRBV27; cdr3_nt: TGTGCCAGCAGTTTATCGTGGAGGGGAAACGAGCAGTTCTTC; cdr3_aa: CASSLSWRGNEQFF
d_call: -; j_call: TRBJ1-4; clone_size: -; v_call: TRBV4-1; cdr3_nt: TGCGCCAGCAGCCGCGTCCTGGGCACTAATGAAAAACTGTTTTTT; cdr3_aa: CASSRVLGTNEKLFF
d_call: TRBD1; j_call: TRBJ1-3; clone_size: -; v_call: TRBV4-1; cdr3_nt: TGCGCCAGCAGCCAAGACGACAGGGACGGGTCTGGAAACACCATATATTTT; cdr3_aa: CASSQDDRDGSGNTIYF
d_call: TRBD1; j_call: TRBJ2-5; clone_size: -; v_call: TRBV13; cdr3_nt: TGTGCCAGCAGCGATAAACGGACAGGGGGGGAGACCCAGTACTTC; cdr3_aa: CASSDKRTGGETQYF
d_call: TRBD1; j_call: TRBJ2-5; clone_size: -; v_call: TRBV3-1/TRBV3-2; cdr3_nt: TGTGCCAGCAGTAGTACAGGGGGAGAGACCCAGTACTTC; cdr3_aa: CASSSTGGETQYF
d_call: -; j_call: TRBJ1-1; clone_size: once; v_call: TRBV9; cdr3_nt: TGTGCCAGCAGCGCTGCTGCCCGGGGACATAGCGCTGAAGCTTTCTTT; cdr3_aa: CASSAAARGHSAEAFF
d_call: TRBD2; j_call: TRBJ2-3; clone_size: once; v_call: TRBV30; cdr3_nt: TGTGCCTGGAGTGTAGCTAGCGGGGGCACAGATACGCAGTATTTT; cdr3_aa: CAWSVASGGTDTQYF
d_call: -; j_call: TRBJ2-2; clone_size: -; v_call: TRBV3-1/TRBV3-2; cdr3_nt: TGTGCCAGCAGCCCCCTCCCGCAGGCCGGGGAGCTGTTTTTT; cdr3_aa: CASSPLPQAGELFF
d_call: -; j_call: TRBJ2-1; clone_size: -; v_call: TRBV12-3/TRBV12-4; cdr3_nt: TGTGCCACCGGGACTGATACCAATGAGCAGTTCTTC; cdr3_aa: CATGTDTNEQFF
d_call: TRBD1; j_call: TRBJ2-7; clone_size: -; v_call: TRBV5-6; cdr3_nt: TGTGCCAGCAGCTTCCGACAGGGTTTATCCTTCGTCGAGCAGTACTTC; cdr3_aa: CASSFRQGLSFVEQYF
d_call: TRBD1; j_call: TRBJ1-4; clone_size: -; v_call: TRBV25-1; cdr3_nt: TGTGCCAGCAGTCGCAGGGGGGCTAATGAAAAACTGTTTTTT; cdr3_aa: CASSRRGANEKLFF
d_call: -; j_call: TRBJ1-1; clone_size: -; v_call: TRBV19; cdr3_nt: TGTGCCAGTACCTGGAATCCGAGAGGGAACACTGAAGCTTTCTTT; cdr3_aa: CASTWNPRGNTEAFF
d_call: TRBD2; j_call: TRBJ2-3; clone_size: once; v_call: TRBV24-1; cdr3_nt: TGTGCCACCAGTGACCGTACTAGCGGGGACTCGACAGATACGCAGTATTTT; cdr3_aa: CATSDRTSGDSTDTQYF
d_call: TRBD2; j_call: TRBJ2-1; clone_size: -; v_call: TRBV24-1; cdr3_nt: TGTGCCACCAGCCAGCGGGGGGGGATTTACAATGAGCAGTTCTTC; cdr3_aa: CATSQRGGIYNEQFF
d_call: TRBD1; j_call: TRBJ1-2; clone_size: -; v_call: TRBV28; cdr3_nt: TGTGCCAGCAGTCCGCAGACAGGGACTAACTATGGCTACACCTTC; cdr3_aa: CASSPQTGTNYGYTF
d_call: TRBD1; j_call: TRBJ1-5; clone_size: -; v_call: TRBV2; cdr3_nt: TGTGCCAGCAGACGGACAGGGGACAATCAGCCCCAGCATTTT; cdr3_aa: CASRRTGDNQPQHF